The source of this TCR beta chain is a study of cytomegalovirus exposure and HLA in healthy donors. In the study overall: Earlier, almost 120 million unique TCR beta sequences were recovered from roughly 180 million T cells by an analysis.

The CDR3 loop spans 19 amino acids. Germline V lookup: CDR1 LNHNV, CDR2 YYDKDF (reference sequence). V dropped 1 base and J dropped 0; count of bases not matched to a gene: 12. Study results and caveats: DRB1 had the most TCR associations and HLA-C the fewest, a later analysis found, with rates varying by HLA locus.

A note on this clone: Its antigen is still unknown.

Researchers ran the PCR with 60 Vbeta and 13 Jbeta primers. Method: immunoSEQ multiplex PCR; TCRdb's copy keeps in-frame clones and lacks some. The data hold under 150,000 clones, with around 73% observed a single time. Material for sequencing was PBMCs. V gene TRBV15 combines with J gene TRBJ2-4; 7 nucleotides agree with TRBD2. This receptor was taken from a woman between 40 and 50 years old in good health and CMV-seronegative. CDR3 sequence (DNA): TGTGCCACCAGCAGAGGAGAGGCTAGCGGTGATCTAGCCAAAAACATTCAGTACTTC. As protein: CATSRGEASGDLAKNIQYF.